Shown below are 8 T cell receptor beta chains from a single sample sequenced in a study of OX40 agonist ivuxolimab in advanced cancers. Produced via immunoSEQ multiplex PCR; TCRdb's table is partial and in-frame only. Altogether about 57,000 clones are present, 87% being singletons, with the ten largest covering 0.37%. The sequencing here drew on CD4+ or CD8+ T cells sorted from blood, taken in a trial of the OX40 agonist ivuxolimab. The receptors were sampled from an adult with an advanced solid tumor such as melanoma, head and neck, liver or kidney cancer.

The chain recombines TRBV11-2 with TRBJ2-5; D possibly corresponds to TRBD1 (5 bases). The germline V and J ends were trimmed by 5 bases and 0 bases, with 7 bases remaining between them. There are 13 residues in the CDR3. Germline lookup yields CDR1 SGHAT and CDR2 FQNNGV. The CDR3 reads CASSRQNQETQYF. As DNA, the CDR3 is TGTGCCAGCAGCCGACAGAACCAAGAGACCCAGTACTTC. Filled out from reference TRBV11-2 and TRBJ2-5, the complete variable domain reads EAGVAQSPRYKIIEKRQSVAFWCNPISGHATLYWYQQILGQGPKLLIQFQNNGVVDDSQLPKDRFSAERLKGVDSTLKIQPAKLEDSAVYLCASSRQNQETQYFGPGTRLLVL.

The chain couples TRBV12-5 to TRBJ2-3; unclear D gene. The CDR3 is made up of 13 amino acids. V lost 2 bases and J lost 0, with 3 bases in between. Germline V lookup: CDR1 LGHNT, CDR2 FRNRAP. The CDR3 sequence is CASGLKSTDTQYF. In DNA, the CDR3 is TGTGCTAGTGGTTTGAAGAGCACAGATACGCAGTATTTT.

The J gene is TRBJ2-7, the V gene TRBV6-6, with a tentative D call TRBD2 (7 bases). Per germline, CDR1 MNHNY and CDR2 SVGAGI (reference sequence). V was clipped by 0 bases and J by 4 bases, with 13 bases between them. CDR3 length: 15 amino acids. The CDR3 nucleotides read TGTGCCAGCAGTTACTCTTCAGGGGAGGGGTACGAGCAGTACTTC. It is translated as CASSYSSGEGYEQYF.

V gene TRBV9 combines with J gene TRBJ2-3, with 15 bases that match TRBD2. CDR1 and CDR2 (germline): SGDLS, YYNGEE. J was trimmed by 6 bases and V by 3 bases; bases with no gene match: 5. The CDR3 is 16 residues long. CDR3 coding DNA: TGTGCCAGCAGCGCCGGACTAGCGGGGGGGGCGGATACGCAGTATTTT. Protein: CASSAGLAGGADTQYF.

The chain has TRBV5-5 and TRBJ2-3; 7 bases are a match to TRBD2. Germline V CDR1 and CDR2: SGHKS, YYEKEE (reference sequence). V was clipped by 5 bases and J by 4 bases; unmatched bases: 7. The CDR3 has 14 residues. The CDR3, as DNA: TGTGCCAGCAGACCACTCCTAGCGGCAGATACGCAGTATTTT. Its translation: CASRPLLAADTQYF.

The chain carries TRBV14 and TRBJ2-1, with 7 bases fitting TRBD1. V shed 0 bases, J shed 4 bases, and the junction held 9 bases outside the gene matches. The CDR3 consists of 17 residues. Germline lookup yields CDR1 SGHDN and CDR2 FVKESK. The CDR3, as DNA: TGTGCCAGCAGCCAAGATTTGTGGGACAGACAATACAATGAGCAGTTCTTC. Translation: CASSQDLWDRQYNEQFF.

J is TRBJ2-7 and V is TRBV6-1; possible D gene TRBD2, 5 bases. Deletions cut 6 bases from V and 2 bases from J, with 8 bases between. CDR1 MNHNS and CDR2 SASEGT come from the germline V gene. CDR3 length equals 12 residues. CDR3 region: CASRGSTYEQYF. CDR3 bases: TGTGCCAGCAGGGGGAGCACCTACGAGCAGTACTTC.

The chain has TRBV30 and TRBJ2-7, with unresolved D. CDR3 size: 14 residues. The germline V gene encodes CDR1 GTSNPN and CDR2 SVGIG (reference sequence). V was clipped by 3 bases and J by 3 bases, with 15 bases between them. In DNA form, the CDR3 reads TGTGCCTGGAGGTCCAAGGGTGGGGACTACGAGCAGTACTTC. The encoded protein is CAWRSKGGDYEQYF.